The 15 T cell receptor beta chains in this list originate from one sample, sequenced in a study of shared clonotypes between healthy human individuals (dated by TCRdb to the early 2020s). The library was prepared using the immunoSEQ multiplex PCR assay. The source is immuneACCESS, and TCRdb retained only in-frame sequences with V and J called. Part of the clones is not carried over; for the studies checked, unresolved V genes explain less than half of this, and the remainder is unexplained. The sample data list approximately 92,000 clones, and approximately 75% of these were observed just once. Together, the top ten hold roughly 50% of the sample. The sequenced sample was memory CD8+ T cells sorted from blood. In light of the paper, this sample's cell subset or site label describes: CD45RO+ cells pooled with CCR7-negative TemRA cells. All receptors come from a man aged 30-40 years in good health.

The chain has TRBV6-5 and TRBJ2-7; 9 positions match TRBD1. CDR1 is MNHEY, CDR2 SVGAGI, per germline. The CDR3 covers 13 residues. V was pared by 5 bases and J by 4 bases, with 3 bases of the junction left unmatched. The CDR3 region has the DNA TGTGCCAGCAGTCACAGGGGGCGGTACGAGCAGTACTTC. Encoded protein: CASSHRGRYEQYF.

This clone was recorded a few times. The chain has TRBV13 and TRBJ2-7, with 12 bases lining up with TRBD1. There are 13 residues in the CDR3. Germline CDR1 reads PRHDT; CDR2 reads FYEKMQ (reference sequence). With 4 bases clipped from V and 9 bases from J, the junction kept 4 bases outside the gene matches. CDR3 coding DNA: TGTGCCAGCAGCTCCGGGACAGGGGGCGCGCAGTACTTC. Its protein is CASSSGTGGAQYF.

This clone was detected once. The chain couples TRBV7-9 to TRBJ2-3, with D unresolved. V was trimmed by 5 bases and J by 0 bases, leaving 12 bases between them. This CDR3 region has 15 residues. Germline CDR1 reads SEHNR; CDR2 reads FQNEAQ (reference sequence). The CDR3 nucleotides read TGTGCCAGCAGCGCTGACCTAACTAGCACAGATACGCAGTATTTT. This codes for CASSADLTSTDTQYF.

The V call is TRBV2, the J call TRBJ2-1; D unclear. This CDR3 has 15 amino acids. Germline V gene sequence: CDR1 SNHLY, CDR2 FYNNEI. V lost 6 bases and J 8 bases, leaving 20 bases between the germline ends. The CDR3 sequence: CASSSTGSPRDEQFF. In nucleotides, the CDR3 is TGTGCCAGCAGCTCCACCGGGTCCCCTCGTGATGAGCAGTTCTTC.

The V gene is TRBV6-5, the J gene TRBJ2-1; D gene uncertain. Trimming cost V 0 bases and J 5 bases, with 2 bases left between them. This CDR3 spans 12 amino acids. Germline-derived CDR1 and CDR2 are MNHEY and SVGAGI. The CDR3 nucleotides read TGTGCCAGCAGTTACTCGAACAATGAGCAGTTCTTC. This codes for CASSYSNNEQFF.

The chain has TRBV10-3 and TRBJ2-2, with a possible D match to TRBD1 (7 bases). This CDR3 is built from 16 residues. Per the germline V gene, CDR1 is ENHRY and CDR2 is SYGVKD. Trimming took 0 bases from V and 5 from J, leaving 13 bases between them. The CDR3 reads CAISESPGGSTGELFF. The CDR3 DNA reads TGTGCCATCAGTGAGTCTCCAGGGGGGTCAACCGGGGAGCTGTTTTTT.

At least ten counts were recorded for this clone. The chain uses TRBV15 and TRBJ1-5; no reliable D call. With 2 bases removed from V and 6 bases from J, the gap between germline ends came to 11 bases. The germline V gene encodes CDR1 LNHNV and CDR2 YYDKDF (reference sequence). The CDR3 is 14 residues long. The CDR3 DNA is TGTGCCACCAGCAGAAACCTGGAGGGTCAGCCCCAGCATTTT. It encodes CATSRNLEGQPQHF.

The chain joins TRBV5-1 to TRBJ2-1; 14 bases line up with TRBD2. This CDR3 has 18 amino acids. V lost 3 bases to trimming and J lost 4 bases; unmatched junction nucleotides: 9. Germline-derived CDR1 and CDR2 are SGHRS and YFSETQ. In nucleotides, the CDR3 is TGCGCCAGCAGCTGGGCGGGACTAGCGGGAGTCGCGTACAATGAGCAGTTCTTC. It specifies CASSWAGLAGVAYNEQFF. Together with reference TRBV5-1 and TRBJ2-1, the CDR3 gives the full variable domain: KAGVTQTPRYLIKTRGQQVTLSCSPISGHRSVSWYQQTPGQGLQFLFEYFSETQRNKGNFPGRFSGRQFSNSRSEMNVSTLELGDSALYLCASSWAGLAGVAYNEQFFGPGTRLTVL.

The chain uses TRBV15 and TRBJ2-3; 7 bases align to TRBD2. The CDR3 is 16 amino acids. Germline CDR1 reads LNHNV; CDR2 reads YYDKDF (reference sequence). V was pared by 1 base and J by 4 bases, with 8 bases of the junction left unmatched. CDR3 loop: CATSRAGLSGPDTQYF. DNA for the CDR3: TGTGCCACCAGCAGAGCGGGACTAAGTGGGCCAGATACGCAGTATTTT.

The chain joins TRBV5-1 to TRBJ2-2; unclear D gene. CDR3 size: 15 residues. Germline V gene sequence: CDR1 SGHRS, CDR2 YFSETQ. The V and J ends lost 4 bases and 5 bases respectively, with 15 bases between them. This CDR3 reads CASSQDPVGTGELFF. Written as DNA, the CDR3 is TGCGCCAGCAGCCAGGACCCCGTAGGGACCGGGGAGCTGTTTTTT.

This chain connects TRBV7-8 to TRBJ2-7; D remains ambiguous. The ends were cut back, 1 base at V and 5 bases at J, with 3 bases in the middle. The germline CDR1 and CDR2 sequences are SGHVS and FQNEAQ. This CDR3 is built from 11 residues. This CDR3 reads CASSLVHEQYF. The CDR3, as DNA: TGTGCCAGCAGCTTAGTGCACGAGCAGTACTTC.

CDR3 loop: CASSSTGGALAYRVNEQFF. CDR3 bases: TGTGCCAGCAGCTCGACAGGGGGGGCACTTGCCTATCGGGTTAATGAGCAGTTCTTC. The chain is built from TRBV7-9 and TRBJ2-1; TRBD1 matches at 9 bases. The CDR3 runs 19 residues. CDR1 is SEHNR and CDR2 is FQNEAQ in the germline V gene (reference sequence). V lost 4 bases and J lost 7; bases outside the gene matches: 20.

The chain couples TRBV7-8 to TRBJ2-7, with D possibly matching TRBD2 (6 bases). The germline V gene encodes CDR1 SGHVS and CDR2 FQNEAQ. V was trimmed by 1 base and J by 2 bases, leaving 9 bases between them. This CDR3 comprises 14 residues. This CDR3 reads CASSLVAEAYEQYF. DNA of the CDR3: TGTGCCAGCAGCTTAGTAGCGGAGGCCTACGAGCAGTACTTC. Filled out from reference TRBV7-8 and TRBJ2-7, the complete variable domain reads GAGVSQSPRYKVAKRGQDVALRCDPISGHVSLFWYQQALGQGPEFLTYFQNEAQLDKSGLPSDRFFAERPEGSVSTLKIQRTQQEDSAVYLCASSLVAEAYEQYFGPGTRLTVT.

A note on this clone: One junction end does not reproduce the germline sequence, and a read error may be involved. In DNA form, the CDR3 reads TGTGCCAGCAGCTCCTCCTCCGGGACATACTTT. This encodes CASSSSSGTYF. The rearrangement joins TRBV7-1 to TRBJ2-3; D is perhaps TRBD1 (6 bases). TRBV7-1 is placed among ORFs of uncertain function. CDR3 size: 11 residues.

Comment on this clone: The junction differs from germline at one of its ends, possibly a read error. The chain employs TRBV5-1 and TRBJ1-4; D gene unclear. Germline loops: CDR1 SGHRS, CDR2 YFSETQ. The length of the CDR3 is 14 residues. CDR3 sequence (DNA): TGTGCCAGCAGCTTGGCCGTCACTGGGGAAAAACTGTTTTTT. It yields the protein CASSLAVTGEKLFF.